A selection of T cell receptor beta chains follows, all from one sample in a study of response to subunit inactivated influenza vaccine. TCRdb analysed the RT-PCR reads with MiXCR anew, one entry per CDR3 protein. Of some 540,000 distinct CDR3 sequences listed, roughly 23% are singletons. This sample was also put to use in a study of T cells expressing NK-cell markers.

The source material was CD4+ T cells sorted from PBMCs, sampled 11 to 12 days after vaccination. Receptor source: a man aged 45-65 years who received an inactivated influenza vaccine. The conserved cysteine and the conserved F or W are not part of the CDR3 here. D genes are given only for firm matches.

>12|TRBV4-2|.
ASSQDHVVYEQY
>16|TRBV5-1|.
ASSLKGATGSGRIEQY
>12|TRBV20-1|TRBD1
SAERGTANQPQH
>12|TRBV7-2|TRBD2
ASTHSGGSYEQY
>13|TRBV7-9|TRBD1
ASSAGVRGGSPLH
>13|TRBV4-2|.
ASSPGGLGDNEQF
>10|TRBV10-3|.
AISEAGETQY
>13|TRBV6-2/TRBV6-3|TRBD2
ASSKTSGYTGELF
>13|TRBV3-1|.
ASSQEGGARSPLH
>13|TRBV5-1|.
ASSLAGVRQETQY
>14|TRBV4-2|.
ASSTTGDYGSGIQY
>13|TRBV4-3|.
ASSQDLTMVDEQF
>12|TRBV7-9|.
ASSFRAVPYEQY
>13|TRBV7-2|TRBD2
ASSLLGTSVEEQY
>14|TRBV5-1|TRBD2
ASSLGGREVTDTQY
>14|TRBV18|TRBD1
ASFWTGDQDRYGYT
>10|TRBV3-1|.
ASSRQGYGYT
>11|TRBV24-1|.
ATSDPTGYEQY
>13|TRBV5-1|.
ASSLGARGSETQY
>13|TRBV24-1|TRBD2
ATSDQTSFGDEQF
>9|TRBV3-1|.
ASSLSAEQF
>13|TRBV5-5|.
ASSLVTGGGETQY
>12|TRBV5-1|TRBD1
ASSIQGSQETQY
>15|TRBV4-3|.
ASSQDMGGLGYNEQF
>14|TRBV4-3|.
ASSQQYSGVADTQY
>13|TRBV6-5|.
ASSYPGRGTTEAF
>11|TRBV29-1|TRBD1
SVLTGRNTEAF
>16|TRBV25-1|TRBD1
ASSEHGTGSSSGNTIY
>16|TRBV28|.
ASSYVLVRVATNEKLF
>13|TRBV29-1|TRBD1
SVGVSTGKGTEAF
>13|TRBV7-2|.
ASSLGQAGYYGHT
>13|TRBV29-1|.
SVEFRLQSSYEQY
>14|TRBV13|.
ASSPGQIGLQETQY
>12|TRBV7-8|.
ASSLARSNQPQH
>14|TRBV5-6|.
ASSSLLGGSNSPLH